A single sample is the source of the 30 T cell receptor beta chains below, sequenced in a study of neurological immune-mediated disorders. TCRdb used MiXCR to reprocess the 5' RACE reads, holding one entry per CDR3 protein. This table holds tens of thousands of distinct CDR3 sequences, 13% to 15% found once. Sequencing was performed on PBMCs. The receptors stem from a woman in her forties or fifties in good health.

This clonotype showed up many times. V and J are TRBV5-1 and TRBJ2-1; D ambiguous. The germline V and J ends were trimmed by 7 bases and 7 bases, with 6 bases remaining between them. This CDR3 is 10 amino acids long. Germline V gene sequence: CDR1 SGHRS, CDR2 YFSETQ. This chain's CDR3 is CASGENEQFF. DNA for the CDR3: TGCGCCAGCGGCGAGAATGAGCAGTTCTTC.

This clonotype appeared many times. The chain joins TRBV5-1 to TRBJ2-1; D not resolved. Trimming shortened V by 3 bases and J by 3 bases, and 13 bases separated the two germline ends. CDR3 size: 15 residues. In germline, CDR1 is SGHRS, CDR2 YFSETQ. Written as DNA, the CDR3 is TGCGCCAGCAGCTGGGGAAGGACGGACTACAATGAGCAGTTCTTC. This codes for CASSWGRTDYNEQFF.

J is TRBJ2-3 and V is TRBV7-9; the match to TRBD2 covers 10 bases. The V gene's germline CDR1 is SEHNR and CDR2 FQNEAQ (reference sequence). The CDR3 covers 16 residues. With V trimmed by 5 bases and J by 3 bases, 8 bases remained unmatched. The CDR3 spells CASSRLGLARTDTQYF. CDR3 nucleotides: TGTGCCAGCAGCCGACTGGGACTAGCGCGTACAGATACGCAGTATTTT.

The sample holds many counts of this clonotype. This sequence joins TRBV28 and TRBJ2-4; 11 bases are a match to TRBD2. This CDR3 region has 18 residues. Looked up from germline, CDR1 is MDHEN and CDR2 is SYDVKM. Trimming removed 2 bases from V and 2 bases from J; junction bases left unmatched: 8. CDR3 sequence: CASSLHLAGGTSKNIQYF. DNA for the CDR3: TGTGCCAGCAGTTTACACCTAGCGGGAGGTACCTCCAAAAACATTCAGTACTTC.

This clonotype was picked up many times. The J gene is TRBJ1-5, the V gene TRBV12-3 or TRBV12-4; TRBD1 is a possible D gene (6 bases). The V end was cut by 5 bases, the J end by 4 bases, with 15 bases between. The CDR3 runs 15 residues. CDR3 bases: TGTGCCAGCAGTCCAGGACAGCTCCCTAATCAGCCCCAGCATTTT. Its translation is CASSPGQLPNQPQHF.

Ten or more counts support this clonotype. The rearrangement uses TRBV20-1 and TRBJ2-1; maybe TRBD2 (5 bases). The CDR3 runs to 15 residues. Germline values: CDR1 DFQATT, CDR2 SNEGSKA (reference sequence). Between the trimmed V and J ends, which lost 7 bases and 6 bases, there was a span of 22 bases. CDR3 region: CSVTRSVESGNEQFF. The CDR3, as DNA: TGCAGTGTTACACGTAGCGTGGAGTCCGGCAATGAGCAGTTCTTC.

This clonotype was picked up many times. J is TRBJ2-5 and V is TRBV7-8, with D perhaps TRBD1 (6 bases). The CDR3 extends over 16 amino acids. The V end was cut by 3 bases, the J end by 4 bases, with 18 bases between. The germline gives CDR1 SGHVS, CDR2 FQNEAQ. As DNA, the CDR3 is TGTGCCAGCAGCTTCTTATCAGGGGAGTTCCTAGAGACCCAGTACTTC. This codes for CASSFLSGEFLETQYF.

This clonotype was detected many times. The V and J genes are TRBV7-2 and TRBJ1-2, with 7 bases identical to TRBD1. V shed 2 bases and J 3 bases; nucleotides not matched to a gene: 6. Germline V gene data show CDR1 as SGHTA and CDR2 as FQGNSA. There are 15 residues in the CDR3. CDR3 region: CASSLFGDSDYGYTF. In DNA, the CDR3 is TGTGCCAGCAGCTTATTCGGGGACAGCGACTATGGCTACACCTTC.

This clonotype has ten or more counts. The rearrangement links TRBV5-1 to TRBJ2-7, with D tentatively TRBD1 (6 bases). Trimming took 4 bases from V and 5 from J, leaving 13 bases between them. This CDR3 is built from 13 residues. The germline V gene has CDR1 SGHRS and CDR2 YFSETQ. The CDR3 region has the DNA TGCGCCAGCAGCCTCGACAGGATAGACGAGCAGTACTTC. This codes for CASSLDRIDEQYF.

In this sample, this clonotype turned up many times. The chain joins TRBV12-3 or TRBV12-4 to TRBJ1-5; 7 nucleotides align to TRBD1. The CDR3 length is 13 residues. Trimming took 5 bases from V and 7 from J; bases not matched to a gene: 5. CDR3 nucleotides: TGTGCCAGCAGTACGGACAGGAGGCAGCCCCAGCATTTT. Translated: CASSTDRRQPQHF.

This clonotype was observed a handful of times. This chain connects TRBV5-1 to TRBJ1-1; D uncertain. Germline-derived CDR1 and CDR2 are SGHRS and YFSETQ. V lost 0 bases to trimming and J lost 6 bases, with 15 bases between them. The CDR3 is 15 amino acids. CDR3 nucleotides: TGCGCCAGCAGCTTGGAGGGCCCGGGTGGCCCTGAAGCTTTCTTT. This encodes CASSLEGPGGPEAFF.

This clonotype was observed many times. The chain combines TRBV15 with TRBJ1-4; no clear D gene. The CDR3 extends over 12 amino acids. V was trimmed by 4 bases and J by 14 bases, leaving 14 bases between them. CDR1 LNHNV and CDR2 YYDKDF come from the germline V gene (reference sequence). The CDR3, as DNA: TGTGCCACCAGCATCCCGCCCGGGCCCCTGTTTTTT. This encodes CATSIPPGPLFF.

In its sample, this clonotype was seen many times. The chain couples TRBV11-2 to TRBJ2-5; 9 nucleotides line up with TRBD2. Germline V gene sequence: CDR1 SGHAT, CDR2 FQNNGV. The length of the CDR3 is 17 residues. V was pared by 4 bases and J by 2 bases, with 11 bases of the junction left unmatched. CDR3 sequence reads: CASSSLGTAGGQETQYF. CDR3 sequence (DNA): TGTGCCAGCAGCTCACTGGGGACAGCGGGGGGACAAGAGACCCAGTACTTC. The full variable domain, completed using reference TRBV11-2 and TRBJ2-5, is EAGVAQSPRYKIIEKRQSVAFWCNPISGHATLYWYQQILGQGPKLLIQFQNNGVVDDSQLPKDRFSAERLKGVDSTLKIQPAKLEDSAVYLCASSSLGTAGGQETQYFGPGTRLLVL.

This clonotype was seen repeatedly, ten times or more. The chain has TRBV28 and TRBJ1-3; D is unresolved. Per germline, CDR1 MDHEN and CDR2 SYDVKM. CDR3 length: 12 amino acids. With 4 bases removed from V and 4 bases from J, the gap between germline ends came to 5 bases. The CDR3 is CASSSAGNTIYF. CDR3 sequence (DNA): TGTGCCAGCAGTTCGGCAGGAAACACCATATATTTT.

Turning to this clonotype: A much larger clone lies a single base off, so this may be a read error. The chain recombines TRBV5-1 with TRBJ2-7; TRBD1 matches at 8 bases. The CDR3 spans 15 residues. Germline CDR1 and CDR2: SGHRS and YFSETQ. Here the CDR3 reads CASSFGQGFSYEQHF. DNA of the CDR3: TGCGCCAGCAGCTTCGGACAGGGATTTTCCTACGAGCAGCACTTC. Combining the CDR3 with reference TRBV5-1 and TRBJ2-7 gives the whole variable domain KAGVTQTPRYLIKTRGQQVTLSCSPISGHRSVSWYQQTPGQGLQFLFEYFSETQRNKGNFPGRFSGRQFSNSRSEMNVSTLELGDSALYLCASSFGQGFSYEQHFGPGTRLTVT.

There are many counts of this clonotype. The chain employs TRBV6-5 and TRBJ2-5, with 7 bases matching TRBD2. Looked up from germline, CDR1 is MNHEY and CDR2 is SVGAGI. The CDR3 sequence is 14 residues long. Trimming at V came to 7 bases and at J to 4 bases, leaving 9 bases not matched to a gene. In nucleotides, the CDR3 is TGTGCCAGCACCCGGGCAGCGGGAATAGAGACCCAGTACTTC. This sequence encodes CASTRAAGIETQYF.

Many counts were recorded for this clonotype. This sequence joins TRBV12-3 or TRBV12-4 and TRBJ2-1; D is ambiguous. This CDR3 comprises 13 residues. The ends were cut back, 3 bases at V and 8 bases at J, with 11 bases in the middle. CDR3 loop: CASSFPRFDEQFF. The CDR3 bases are TGTGCCAGCAGTTTTCCCAGGTTCGATGAGCAGTTCTTC.

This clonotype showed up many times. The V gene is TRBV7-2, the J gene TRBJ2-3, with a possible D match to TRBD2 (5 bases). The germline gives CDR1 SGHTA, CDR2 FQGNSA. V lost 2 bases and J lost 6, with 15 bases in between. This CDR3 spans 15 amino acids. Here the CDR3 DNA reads TGTGCCAGCAGCTTATTAGGACTCCCCGGGGATACGCAGTATTTT. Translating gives CASSLLGLPGDTQYF.

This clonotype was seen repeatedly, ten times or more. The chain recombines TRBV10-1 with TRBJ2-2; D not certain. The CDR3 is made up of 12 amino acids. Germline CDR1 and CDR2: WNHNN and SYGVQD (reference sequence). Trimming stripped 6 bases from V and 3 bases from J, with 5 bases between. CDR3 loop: CASRDDTGELFF. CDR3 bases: TGCGCCAGCAGAGACGACACCGGGGAGCTGTTTTTT.

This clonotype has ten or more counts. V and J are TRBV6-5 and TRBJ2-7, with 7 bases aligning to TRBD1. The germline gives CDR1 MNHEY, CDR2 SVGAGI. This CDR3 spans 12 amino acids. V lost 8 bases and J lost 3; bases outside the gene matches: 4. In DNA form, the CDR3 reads TGTGCCAGCGGGACAGACTTCTACGAGCAGTACTTC. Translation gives CASGTDFYEQYF.

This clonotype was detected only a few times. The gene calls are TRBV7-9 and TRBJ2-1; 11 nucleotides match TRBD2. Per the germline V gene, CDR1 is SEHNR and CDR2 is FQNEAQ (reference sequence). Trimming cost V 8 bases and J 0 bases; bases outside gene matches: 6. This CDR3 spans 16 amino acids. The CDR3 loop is CASSPSGRNSYNEQFF. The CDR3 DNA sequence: TGTGCCAGCTCCCCTAGCGGGAGGAACTCCTACAATGAGCAGTTCTTC. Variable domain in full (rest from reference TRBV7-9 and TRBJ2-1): DTGVSQNPRHKITKRGQNVTFRCDPISEHNRLYWYRQTLGQGPEFLTYFQNEAQLEKSRLLSDRFSAERPKGSFSTLEIQRTEQGDSAMYLCASSPSGRNSYNEQFFGPGTRLTVL.

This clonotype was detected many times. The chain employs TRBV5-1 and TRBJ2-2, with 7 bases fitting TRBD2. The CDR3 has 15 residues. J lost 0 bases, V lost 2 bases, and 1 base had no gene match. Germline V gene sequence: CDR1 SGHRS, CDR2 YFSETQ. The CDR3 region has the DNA TGCGCCAGCAGCTTAGGGACTACGAACACCGGGGAGCTGTTTTTT. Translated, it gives CASSLGTTNTGELFF.

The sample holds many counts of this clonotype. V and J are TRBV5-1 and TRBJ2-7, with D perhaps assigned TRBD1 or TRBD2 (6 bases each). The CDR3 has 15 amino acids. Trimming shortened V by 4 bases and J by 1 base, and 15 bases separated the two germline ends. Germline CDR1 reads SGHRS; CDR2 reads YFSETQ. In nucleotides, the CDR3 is TGCGCCAGCAGCGGAGGGGGGATCCTGTCCTACGAGCAGTACTTC. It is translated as CASSGGGILSYEQYF.

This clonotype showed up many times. CDR3 sequence: CASSLGDRVVTEAFF. The CDR3 DNA reads as TGTGCCAGCAGTTTAGGGGACAGGGTGGTCACTGAAGCTTTCTTT. This chain joins TRBV28 and TRBJ1-1; TRBD1 agrees at 9 bases. Germline V lookup: CDR1 MDHEN, CDR2 SYDVKM. Trimming removed 2 bases from V and 4 bases from J; junction bases left unmatched: 5. The CDR3 is 15 amino acids.

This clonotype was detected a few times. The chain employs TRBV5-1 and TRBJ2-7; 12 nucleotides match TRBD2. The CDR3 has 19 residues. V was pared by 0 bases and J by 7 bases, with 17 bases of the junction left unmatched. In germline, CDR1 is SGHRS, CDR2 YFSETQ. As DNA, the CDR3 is TGCGCCAGCAGCTTGGATTCCTCTAGCGGGAGGGCCTTATCTAAGGAGCAGTACTTC. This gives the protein CASSLDSSSGRALSKEQYF.

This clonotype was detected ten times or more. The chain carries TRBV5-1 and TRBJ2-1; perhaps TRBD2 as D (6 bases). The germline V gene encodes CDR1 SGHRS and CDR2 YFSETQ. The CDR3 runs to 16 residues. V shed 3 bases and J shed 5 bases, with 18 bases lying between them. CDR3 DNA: TGCGCCAGCAGCTCCTTCGGGGCGGGACCTAACAATGAGCAGTTCTTC. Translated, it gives CASSSFGAGPNNEQFF.

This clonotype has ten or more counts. CDR3 sequence reads: CSARDQRADSYEQYF. CDR3 coding DNA: TGCAGTGCTAGAGATCAGCGGGCGGATTCCTACGAGCAGTACTTC. The chain is built from TRBV20-1 and TRBJ2-7; a possible D gene is TRBD2 (6 bases). CDR3 length equals 15 residues. Trimming took off 0 bases at V and 1 base at J, with 13 bases between the two ends. Per the germline V gene, CDR1 is DFQATT and CDR2 is SNEGSKA (reference sequence).

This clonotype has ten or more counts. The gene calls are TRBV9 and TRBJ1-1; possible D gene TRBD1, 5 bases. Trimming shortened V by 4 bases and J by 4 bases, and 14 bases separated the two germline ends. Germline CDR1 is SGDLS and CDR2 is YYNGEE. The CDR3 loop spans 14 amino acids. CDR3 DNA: TGTGCCAGCAGCTTCGGGACGGCGGTCACTGAAGCTTTCTTT. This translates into CASSFGTAVTEAFF.

The CDR3, as DNA: TGCGCCAGCAGCCCGCGACAGGGCAGCTCCTACGAGCAGTACTTC. This gives the protein CASSPRQGSSYEQYF. V is TRBV5-1 and J is TRBJ2-7; 7 bases map to TRBD1. V was pared by 4 bases and J by 0 bases, with 7 bases of the junction left unmatched. Germline V CDR1 and CDR2: SGHRS, YFSETQ. The CDR3 consists of 15 residues.

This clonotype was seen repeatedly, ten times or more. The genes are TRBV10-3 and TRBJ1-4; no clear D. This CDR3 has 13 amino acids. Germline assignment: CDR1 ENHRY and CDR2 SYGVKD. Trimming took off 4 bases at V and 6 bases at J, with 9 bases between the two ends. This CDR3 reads CAISVLRDEKLFF. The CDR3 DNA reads TGTGCCATCAGTGTTCTGCGGGATGAAAAACTGTTTTTT.